This is a list of T cell receptor beta chains from one sample in a study of monozygotic twins with inflammatory bowel disease. One entry per CDR3 protein, without DNA, is what TCRdb gives after re-calling the 5' RACE reads. This sample's table has around 97,000 distinct CDR3 sequences. Sequenced: blood. Every receptor here comes from a human donor with ulcerative colitis or Crohn's disease, or a healthy co-twin of an affected twin (not recorded which). Both conserved end residues are part of each CDR3. The order of the fields is J gene, V gene, CDR3 protein.

J: TRBJ2-3; V: TRBV28; CDR3: CASRPPRGLDYGTDTQYF
J: TRBJ2-4; V: TRBV10-3; CDR3: CAIGEHDGAKNIQYF
J: TRBJ2-6; V: TRBV7-3; CDR3: CASSEFRPSGANVLTF
J: TRBJ2-3; V: TRBV6-1; CDR3: CASRPGPISGATDTQYF
J: TRBJ2-1; V: TRBV12-3/TRBV12-4; CDR3: CASIGGGEYNEQFF
J: TRBJ1-1; V: TRBV6-2/TRBV6-3; CDR3: CASTPGLGRTEAFF
J: TRBJ2-2; V: TRBV25-1; CDR3: CASRGHTAGELFF
J: TRBJ2-5; V: TRBV19; CDR3: CASSQQQETQYF
J: TRBJ2-7; V: TRBV6-1; CDR3: CASSRGQGASEQYF
J: TRBJ1-1; V: TRBV29-1; CDR3: CSVDEGAGWAEAFF
J: TRBJ2-3; V: TRBV20-1; CDR3: CSARSRRTDTQYF
J: TRBJ2-7; V: TRBV10-2; CDR3: CASSESNEALYGQYF
J: TRBJ2-7; V: TRBV28; CDR3: CASSFPQGAYEQYF
J: TRBJ2-7; V: TRBV12-3/TRBV12-4; CDR3: CASSLSRVGEQYF
J: TRBJ2-4; V: TRBV20-1; CDR3: CSARKGQENFRNIQYF
J: TRBJ2-1; V: TRBV20-1; CDR3: CSARDPSGQFVSNEQFF
J: TRBJ2-3; V: TRBV24-1; CDR3: CATRREGGTDTQYF
J: TRBJ2-5; V: TRBV15; CDR3: CATSGDLQETQYF
J: TRBJ2-4; V: TRBV6-5; CDR3: CASSYSPATSRVKNIQYF
J: TRBJ2-2; V: TRBV20-1; CDR3: CSARGSVENTGELFF
J: TRBJ2-5; V: TRBV7-2; CDR3: CASRKGVAKGLQETQYF
J: TRBJ2-2; V: TRBV7-9; CDR3: CASSPSTGYTGELFF
J: TRBJ1-1; V: TRBV6-5; CDR3: CASTGGTEAFF
J: TRBJ2-2; V: TRBV5-4; CDR3: CASSLGPKQGTGELFF
J: TRBJ1-4; V: TRBV30; CDR3: CAWSSVWTANEKLFF
J: TRBJ2-7; V: TRBV6-1; CDR3: CASSDRDRLAYEQYF
J: TRBJ2-1; V: TRBV5-4; CDR3: CASSSVAGGEQFF
J: TRBJ1-2; V: TRBV28; CDR3: CASSLGTGVYGYTF
J: TRBJ2-3; V: TRBV15; CDR3: CATTTGQLTDTQYF
J: TRBJ2-1; V: TRBV24-1; CDR3: CATSDGFNYNEQFF
J: TRBJ2-5; V: TRBV3-1; CDR3: CASSQGRAAGGGETQYF
J: TRBJ2-7; V: TRBV5-1; CDR3: CASSVSNLAYEQYF
J: TRBJ2-7; V: TRBV30; CDR3: CAWTGDKKAYEQYF
J: TRBJ1-2; V: TRBV6-1; CDR3: CASSGQQEYGYTF
J: TRBJ2-3; V: TRBV5-4; CDR3: CASSLDSGGAGDTQYF
J: TRBJ2-1; V: TRBV5-1; CDR3: CASSLNNVYNEQFF
J: TRBJ2-7; V: TRBV7-3; CDR3: CASSTATYEQYF
J: TRBJ2-7; V: TRBV20-1; CDR3: CSAARPRTSGAEQYF
J: TRBJ2-2; V: TRBV5-1; CDR3: CASSESHTNGELFF
J: TRBJ2-7; V: TRBV7-2; CDR3: CASSLVFAGGNEQYF
J: TRBJ2-7; V: TRBV28; CDR3: CASSLLASGSYEQYF
J: TRBJ2-1; V: TRBV7-2; CDR3: CPSSQMNEQFF
J: TRBJ2-1; V: TRBV11-2; CDR3: CASSVNYNEQFF
J: TRBJ2-7; V: TRBV3-1; CDR3: CASSQDRSQGALYEQYF
J: TRBJ1-1; V: TRBV18; CDR3: CASSPPTGENTEAFF